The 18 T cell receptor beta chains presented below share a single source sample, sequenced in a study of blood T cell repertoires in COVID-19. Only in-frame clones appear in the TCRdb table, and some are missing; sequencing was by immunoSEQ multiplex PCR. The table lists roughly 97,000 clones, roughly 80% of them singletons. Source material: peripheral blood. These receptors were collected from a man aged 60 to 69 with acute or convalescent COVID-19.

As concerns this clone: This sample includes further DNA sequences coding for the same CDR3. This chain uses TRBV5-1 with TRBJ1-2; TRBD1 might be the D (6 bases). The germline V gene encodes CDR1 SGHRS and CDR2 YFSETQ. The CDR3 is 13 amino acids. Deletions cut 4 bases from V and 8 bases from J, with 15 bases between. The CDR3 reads CASSLGQGGGYTF. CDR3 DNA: TGCGCCAGCAGCCTGGGACAAGGGGGAGGCTACACCTTC. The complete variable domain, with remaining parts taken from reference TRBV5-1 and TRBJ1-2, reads KAGVTQTPRYLIKTRGQQVTLSCSPISGHRSVSWYQQTPGQGLQFLFEYFSETQRNKGNFPGRFSGRQFSNSRSEMNVSTLELGDSALYLCASSLGQGGGYTFGSGTRLTVV.

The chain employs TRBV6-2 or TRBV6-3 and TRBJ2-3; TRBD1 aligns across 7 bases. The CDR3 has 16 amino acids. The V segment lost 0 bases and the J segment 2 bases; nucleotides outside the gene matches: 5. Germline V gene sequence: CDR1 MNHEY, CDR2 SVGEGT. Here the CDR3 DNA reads TGTGCCAGCAGTTACTCCCGGGACAGCATCACAGATACGCAGTATTTT. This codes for CASSYSRDSITDTQYF.

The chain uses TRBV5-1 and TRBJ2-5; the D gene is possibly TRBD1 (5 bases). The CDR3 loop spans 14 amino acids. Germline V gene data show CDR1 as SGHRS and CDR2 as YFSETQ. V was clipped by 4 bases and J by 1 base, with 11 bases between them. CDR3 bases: TGCGCCAGCAGCCTCCAGACAGCCCAAGAGACCCAGTACTTC. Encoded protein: CASSLQTAQETQYF.

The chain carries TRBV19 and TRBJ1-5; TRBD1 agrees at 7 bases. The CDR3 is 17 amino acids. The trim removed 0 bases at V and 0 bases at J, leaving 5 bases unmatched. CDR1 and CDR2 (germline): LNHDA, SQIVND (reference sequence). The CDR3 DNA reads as TGTGCCAGTAGTATAGACGGGACAGCTTATAGCAATCAGCCCCAGCATTTT. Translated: CASSIDGTAYSNQPQHF.

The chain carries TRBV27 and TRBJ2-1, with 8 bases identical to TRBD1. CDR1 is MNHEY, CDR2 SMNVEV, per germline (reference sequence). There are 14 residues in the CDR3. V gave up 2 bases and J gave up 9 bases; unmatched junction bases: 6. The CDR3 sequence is CASSLTQGVSEQFF. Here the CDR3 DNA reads TGTGCCAGCAGTTTAACACAGGGGGTTAGTGAGCAGTTCTTC.

CDR3 in amino acids: CASSITDRVGYTF. The CDR3 region has the DNA TGTGCCAGCAGCATAACGGACAGGGTTGGCTACACCTTC. The chain is built from TRBV7-9 and TRBJ1-2, with 8 bases that match TRBD1. Per the germline V gene, CDR1 is SEHNR and CDR2 is FQNEAQ (reference sequence). V shed 5 bases and J 7 bases; nucleotides not matched to a gene: 6. CDR3 length: 13 residues.

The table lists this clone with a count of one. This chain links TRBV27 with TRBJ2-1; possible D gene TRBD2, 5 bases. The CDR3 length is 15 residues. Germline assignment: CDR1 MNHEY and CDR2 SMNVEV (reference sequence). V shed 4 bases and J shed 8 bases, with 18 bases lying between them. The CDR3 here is CASSSAGAGLDEQFF. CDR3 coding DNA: TGTGCCAGCAGTTCTGCGGGCGCCGGGTTAGATGAGCAGTTCTTC.

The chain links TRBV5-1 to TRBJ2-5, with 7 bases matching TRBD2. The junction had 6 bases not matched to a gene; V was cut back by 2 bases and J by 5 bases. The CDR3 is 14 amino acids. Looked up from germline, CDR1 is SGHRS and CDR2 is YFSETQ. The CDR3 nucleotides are TGCGCCAGCAGCTTTGGCGCCGGGGGGGAGACCCAGTACTTC. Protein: CASSFGAGGETQYF.

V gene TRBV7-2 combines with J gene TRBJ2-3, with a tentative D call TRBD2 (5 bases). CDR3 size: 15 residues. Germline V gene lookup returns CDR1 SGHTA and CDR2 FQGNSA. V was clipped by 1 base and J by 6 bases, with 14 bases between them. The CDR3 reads CASSLDGFVADTQYF. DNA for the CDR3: TGTGCCAGCAGCTTAGATGGTTTTGTAGCGGATACGCAGTATTTT. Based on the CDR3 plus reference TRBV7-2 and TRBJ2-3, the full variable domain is GAGVSQSPSNKVTEKGKDVELRCDPISGHTALYWYRQSLGQGLEFLIYFQGNSAPDKSGLPSDRFSAERTGGSVSTLTIQRTQQEDSAVYLCASSLDGFVADTQYFGPGTRLTVL.

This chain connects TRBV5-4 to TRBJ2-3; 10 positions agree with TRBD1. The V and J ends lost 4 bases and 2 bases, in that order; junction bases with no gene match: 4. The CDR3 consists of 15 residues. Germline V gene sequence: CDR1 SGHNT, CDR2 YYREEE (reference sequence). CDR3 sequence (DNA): TGTGCCAGCAGCCTAGACAGGGGGCACACAGATACGCAGTATTTT. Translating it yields CASSLDRGHTDTQYF.

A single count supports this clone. For the CDR3, the DNA is TGTGCCATCAGTGAGGGCTTGGGCCGCGTCTACGAGCAGTACTTC. Translation gives CAISEGLGRVYEQYF. The V and J genes are TRBV10-3 and TRBJ2-7; D gene unclear. Germline V lookup: CDR1 ENHRY, CDR2 SYGVKD. The germline V and J ends were trimmed by 2 bases and 3 bases, with 14 bases remaining between them. The CDR3 spans 15 residues.

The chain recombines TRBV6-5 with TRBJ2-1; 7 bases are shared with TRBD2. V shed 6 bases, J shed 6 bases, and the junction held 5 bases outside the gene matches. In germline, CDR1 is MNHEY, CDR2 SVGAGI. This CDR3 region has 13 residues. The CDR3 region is CASRRLAVNEQFF. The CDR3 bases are TGTGCCAGCAGACGACTAGCCGTCAATGAGCAGTTCTTC.

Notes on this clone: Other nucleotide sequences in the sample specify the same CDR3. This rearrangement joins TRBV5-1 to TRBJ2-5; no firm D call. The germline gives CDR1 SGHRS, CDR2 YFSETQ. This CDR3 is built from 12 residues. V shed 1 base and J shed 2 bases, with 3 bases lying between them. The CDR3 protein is CASSLQQETQYF. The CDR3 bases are TGCGCCAGCAGCTTGCAACAAGAGACCCAGTACTTC. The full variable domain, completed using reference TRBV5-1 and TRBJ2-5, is KAGVTQTPRYLIKTRGQQVTLSCSPISGHRSVSWYQQTPGQGLQFLFEYFSETQRNKGNFPGRFSGRQFSNSRSEMNVSTLELGDSALYLCASSLQQETQYFGPGTRLLVL.

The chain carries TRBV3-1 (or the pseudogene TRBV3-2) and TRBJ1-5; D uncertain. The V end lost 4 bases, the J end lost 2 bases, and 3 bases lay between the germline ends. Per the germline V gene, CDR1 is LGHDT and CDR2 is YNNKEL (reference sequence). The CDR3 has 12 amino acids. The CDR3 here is CASSRGNQPQHF. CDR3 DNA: TGTGCCAGCAGCCGCGGCAATCAGCCCCAGCATTTT.

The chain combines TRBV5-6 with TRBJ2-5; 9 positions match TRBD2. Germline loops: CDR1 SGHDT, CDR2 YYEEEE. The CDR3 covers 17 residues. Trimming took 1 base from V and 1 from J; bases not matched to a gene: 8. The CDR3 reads CASSLIGGRAPQETQYF. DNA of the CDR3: TGTGCCAGCAGCTTGATTGGCGGGAGGGCCCCCCAAGAGACCCAGTACTTC.

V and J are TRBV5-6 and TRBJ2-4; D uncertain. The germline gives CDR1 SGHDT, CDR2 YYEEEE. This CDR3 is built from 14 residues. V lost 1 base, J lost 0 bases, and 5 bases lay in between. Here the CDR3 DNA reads TGTGCCAGCAGCTTGACTGCAGCCAAAAACATTCAGTACTTC. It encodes CASSLTAAKNIQYF.

CDR3 sequence (DNA): TGTGCCAGCAGTTACTCCCCAGGGATGGGTGAAGCTTTCTTT. It codes for CASSYSPGMGEAFF. The rearrangement links TRBV6-5 to TRBJ1-1, with TRBD1 as a possible D gene (5 bases). V was pared by 0 bases and J by 7 bases, with 12 bases between. The length of the CDR3 is 14 residues. CDR1 and CDR2 from the germline V gene are MNHEY and SVGAGI.

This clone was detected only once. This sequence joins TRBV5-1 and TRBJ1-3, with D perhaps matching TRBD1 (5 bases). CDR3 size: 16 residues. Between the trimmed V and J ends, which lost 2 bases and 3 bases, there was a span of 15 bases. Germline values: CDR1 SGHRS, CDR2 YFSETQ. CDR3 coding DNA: TGCGCCAGCAGCTTAAGGTCAGGGTCAGTTGGAAACACCATATATTTT. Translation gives CASSLRSGSVGNTIYF.